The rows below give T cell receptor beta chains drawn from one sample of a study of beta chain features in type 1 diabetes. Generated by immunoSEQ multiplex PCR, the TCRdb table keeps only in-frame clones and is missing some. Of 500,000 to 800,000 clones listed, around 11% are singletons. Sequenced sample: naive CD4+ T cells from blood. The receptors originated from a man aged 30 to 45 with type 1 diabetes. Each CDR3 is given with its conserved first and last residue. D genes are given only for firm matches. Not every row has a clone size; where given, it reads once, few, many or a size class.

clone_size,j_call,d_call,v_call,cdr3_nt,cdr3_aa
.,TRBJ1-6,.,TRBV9,TGTGCCAGCAGCCAAACCCCACAGAGCTCCTATAATTCACCCCTCCACTTT,CASSQTPQSSYNSPLHF
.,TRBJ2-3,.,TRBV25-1,TGTGCCAGCAGTGAAACCAGCACAGATACGCAGTATTTT,CASSETSTDTQYF
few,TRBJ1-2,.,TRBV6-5,TGTGCCAGCAGGCCCGGCGGGTATGGCTACACCTTC,CASRPGGYGYTF
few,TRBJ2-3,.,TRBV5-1,TGCGCCAGCAGCTTGGTAGCGTCAGTAGGCACAGATACGCAGTATTTT,CASSLVASVGTDTQYF
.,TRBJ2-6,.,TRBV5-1,TGCGCCAGCAGCTTGGGGGAGTACTCTGGGGCCAACGTCCTGACTTTC,CASSLGEYSGANVLTF
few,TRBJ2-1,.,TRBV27,TGTGCCAGCAGTTTAACCTCCGGGACTCCGAAGTTCTTC,CASSLTSGTPKFF
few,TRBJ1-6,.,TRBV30,TGTGCCTGGACGGGACTTAATAATTCACCCCTCCACTTT,CAWTGLNNSPLHF
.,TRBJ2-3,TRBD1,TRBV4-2,TGTGCCAGCAGCCTAAGAGCAGGACAGGGTGCAGATACGCAGTATTTT,CASSLRAGQGADTQYF
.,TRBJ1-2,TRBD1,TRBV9,TGTGCCAGCAGCGTAGGAGGAGGGGACAGTAACTATGGCTACACCTTC,CASSVGGGDSNYGYTF
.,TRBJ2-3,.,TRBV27,TGTGCCAGCAGTGGGGAAGTGGCGGCGGATAGAAATACGCAGTATTTT,CASSGEVAADRNTQYF
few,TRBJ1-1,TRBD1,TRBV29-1,TGCAGCGTTGAAGCCAGCCAGGGGGCAGGGACTGAAGCTTTCTTT,CSVEASQGAGTEAFF
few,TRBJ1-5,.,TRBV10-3,TGTGCCATCAGAGGACAGAATAGCAATCAGCCCCAGCATTTT,CAIRGQNSNQPQHF
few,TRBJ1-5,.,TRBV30,TGTGCCTGGGCAGGACAGTCCAATCAGCCCCAGCATTTT,CAWAGQSNQPQHF
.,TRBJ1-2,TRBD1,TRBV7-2,TGTGCCAGCAGCTTAGCGCATGGGACAGCGAACTATGGCTACACCTTC,CASSLAHGTANYGYTF
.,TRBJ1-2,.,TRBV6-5,TGTGCCAGCAGTCCCGGAGGGGCTAACTATGGCTACACCTTC,CASSPGGANYGYTF
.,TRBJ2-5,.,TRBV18,TGTGCCAGCTCACCTGAAGGGGCCGAGACCCAGTACTTC,CASSPEGAETQYF
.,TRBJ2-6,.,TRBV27,TGTGCCAGCAGTTCCCAAACTCAAAGGCACGTCCTGACTTTC,CASSSQTQRHVLTF
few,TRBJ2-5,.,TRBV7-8,TGTGCCAGCAGCCGGGCCTACGCTCGACAAGAGACCCAGTACTTC,CASSRAYARQETQYF
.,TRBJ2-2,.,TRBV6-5,TGTGCCAGCAGTTATTTATACAGGAACACCGGGGAGCTGTTTTTT,CASSYLYRNTGELFF
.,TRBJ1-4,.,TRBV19,TGTGCCACCCAGGGTCAGCTTAATGAAAAACTGTTTTTT,CATQGQLNEKLFF
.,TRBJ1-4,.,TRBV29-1,TGCAGCGTTGGAGCCCCGGGACACGCTAATGAAAAACTGTTTTTT,CSVGAPGHANEKLFF
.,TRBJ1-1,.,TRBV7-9,TGTGCCAGCAGCCCTTCTACAGGGACTGAAGCTTTCTTT,CASSPSTGTEAFF
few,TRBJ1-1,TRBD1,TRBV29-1,TGCAGCGTTGAACCCCAGGGGGTTAGCACTGAAGCTTTCTTT,CSVEPQGVSTEAFF
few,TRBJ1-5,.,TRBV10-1,TGCGCCAGCGGCCGATTTGGGCAGCCCCAGCATTTT,CASGRFGQPQHF
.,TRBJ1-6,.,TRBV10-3,TGTGCCATCAGTGGAACAGGGCTAGGTTCACCCCTCCACTTT,CAISGTGLGSPLHF
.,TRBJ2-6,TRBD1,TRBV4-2,TGTGCCAGCAGCCAAGCGGGGACAGGGGGGAATTCTGGGGCCAACGTCCTGACTTTC,CASSQAGTGGNSGANVLTF
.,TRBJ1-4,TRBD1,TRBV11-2,TGTGCCAGCAGCTTAAATCCGGGACAGGGTGGTGAAAAACTGTTTTTT,CASSLNPGQGGEKLFF
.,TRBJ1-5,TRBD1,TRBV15,TGTGCCACCAGCAGAGAACAGGGGGCGGGTCAGCCCCAGCATTTT,CATSREQGAGQPQHF
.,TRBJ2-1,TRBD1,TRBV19,TGTGCCAGTAAAGATCTTATAGGACAGGGGTACAATGAGCAGTTCTTC,CASKDLIGQGYNEQFF
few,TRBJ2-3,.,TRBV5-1,TGCGCCAGCGCCTCTAGCACAGATACGCAGTATTTT,CASASSTDTQYF
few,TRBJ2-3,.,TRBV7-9,TGTGCCAGCAGCCTAAGAGGGGACCTCGCAGATACGCAGTATTTT,CASSLRGDLADTQYF
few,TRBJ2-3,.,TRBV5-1,TGCGCCAGCAGCTTGGTGCAGTCCCTGGAAACAGATACGCAGTATTTT,CASSLVQSLETDTQYF
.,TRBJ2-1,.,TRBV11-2,TGTGCCAGCAGCTCCCTCGACAAATACAATGAGCAGTTCTTC,CASSSLDKYNEQFF
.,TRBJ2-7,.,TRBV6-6,TGTGCCAGCAGTTACTCTCTAGGGGAGCAGTACTTC,CASSYSLGEQYF
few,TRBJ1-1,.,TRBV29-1,TGCAGCGCCGAAACAGGTGGGAACACTGAAGCTTTCTTT,CSAETGGNTEAFF
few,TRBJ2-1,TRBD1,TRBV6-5,TGTGCCAGCAGCCTTCCGACAGGGGACGGCAATGAGCAGTTCTTC,CASSLPTGDGNEQFF
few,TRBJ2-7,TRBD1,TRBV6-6,TGTGCCAGCAGACCTCCGGGACAGCTCTACGAGCAGTACTTC,CASRPPGQLYEQYF
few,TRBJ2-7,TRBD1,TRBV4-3,TGCGCCAGCAGCCAGATTACAGGGGTAGCAGCGAACGAGCAGTACTTC,CASSQITGVAANEQYF
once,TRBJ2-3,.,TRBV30,TGTGCCTGGAGTGGACAGCTTGAGACAGATACGCAGTATTTT,CAWSGQLETDTQYF
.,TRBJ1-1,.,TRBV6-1,TGTGCCAGCAGTGAAGACAGGAACACTGAAGCTTTCTTT,CASSEDRNTEAFF
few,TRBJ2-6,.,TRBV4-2,TGTGCCAGCAGCCCAGGGACCGATAGCTCTGGGGCCAACGTCCTGACTTTC,CASSPGTDSSGANVLTF
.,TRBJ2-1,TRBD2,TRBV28,TGTGCCAGCCTCTCCCTTTCCGGGGGGGCTAGTGAGCAGTTCTTC,CASLSLSGGASEQFF
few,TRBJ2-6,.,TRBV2,TGTGCCAGCAGGAGGGTGGGGGCCAACGTCCTGACTTTC,CASRRVGANVLTF
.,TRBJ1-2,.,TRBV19,TGTGCCAGTAGCCGGCAACAGGGAGGTGATGGCTACACCTTC,CASSRQQGGDGYTF
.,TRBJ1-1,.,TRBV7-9,TGTGCCAGCAGCTTAGAGGGAGGTAGGACTGAAGCTTTCTTT,CASSLEGGRTEAFF
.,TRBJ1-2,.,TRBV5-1,TGCGCCAGCAGCCCGTCGGCAGGGGCAACCTATGGCTACACCTTC,CASSPSAGATYGYTF
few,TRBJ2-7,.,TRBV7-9,TGTGCCAGCAGCTTTCCTTCCGACATCTACGAGCAGTACTTC,CASSFPSDIYEQYF
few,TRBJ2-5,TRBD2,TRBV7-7,TGTGCCAGCAGCCTGGGACTAGCGGGGGCCCAAGAGACCCAGTACTTC,CASSLGLAGAQETQYF